The 9 T cell receptor beta chains reported below all come from one sample, sequenced in a study of blood T cell repertoires in COVID-19. TCRdb's copy holds only in-frame clones and misses some; the assay was immunoSEQ multiplex PCR. This table holds some 170,000 clones, approximately 90% found once. The sample consisted of peripheral blood. The receptors originated from a woman between 70 and 85 years old with COVID-19, enrolled during active disease.

This sequence joins TRBV24-1 and TRBJ2-6; D is unresolved. V lost 7 bases and J 8 bases, leaving 8 bases between the germline ends. The CDR3 sequence is 12 residues long. Germline V gene data show CDR1 as KGHDR and CDR2 as SFDVKD. The CDR3 protein is CATRTDSNVLTF. The CDR3 region has the DNA TGTGCCACCAGGACCGACTCCAACGTCCTGACTTTC.

The rearrangement links TRBV6-1 to TRBJ2-4; TRBD1 matches at 7 bases. The CDR3 loop spans 16 amino acids. The V gene end was trimmed by 3 bases and the J gene end by 0 bases; junction bases not matched to a gene: 5. Germline V lookup: CDR1 MNHNS, CDR2 SASEGT. The CDR3 region has the DNA TGTGCCAGCAGTGACCGACAGGGATTAGCCAAAAACATTCAGTACTTC. It encodes CASSDRQGLAKNIQYF.

The chain couples TRBV7-3 to TRBJ2-5, with 7 positions matching TRBD1. Germline V gives CDR1 SGHTA, CDR2 FQGTGA. V lost 5 bases to trimming and J lost 4 bases; unmatched junction nucleotides: 10. The CDR3 totals 15 residues. The chain's CDR3 is CASSAGQVGGETQYF. The DNA for the CDR3 is TGTGCCAGCAGCGCAGGACAGGTTGGGGGAGAGACCCAGTACTTC.

V usage is TRBV6-1 and J usage is TRBJ2-7; TRBD2 matches at 12 bases. Germline values: CDR1 MNHNS, CDR2 SASEGT. J gave up 2 bases and V 4 bases, and 15 bases lay outside the gene matches. The CDR3 extends over 19 amino acids. In DNA, the CDR3 is TGTGCCAGCAGTGCCCGGACTAGCGGGACGATATCACTTACCTACGAGCAGTACTTC. As protein: CASSARTSGTISLTYEQYF.

The sample holds a few counts of this clone. This sequence joins TRBV5-1 and TRBJ2-1; 13 nucleotides match TRBD2. This CDR3 is 15 amino acids long. CDR1 is SGHRS and CDR2 is YFSETQ in the germline V gene. The V segment lost 5 bases and the J segment 2 bases; nucleotides outside the gene matches: 1. In DNA form, the CDR3 reads TGCGCCAGCAGACTAGCGGGAGGGCCCTACAATGAGCAGTTCTTC. Translation gives CASRLAGGPYNEQFF. Supplemented by reference TRBV5-1 and TRBJ2-1, the full variable domain reads KAGVTQTPRYLIKTRGQQVTLSCSPISGHRSVSWYQQTPGQGLQFLFEYFSETQRNKGNFPGRFSGRQFSNSRSEMNVSTLELGDSALYLCASRLAGGPYNEQFFGPGTRLTVL.

This chain uses TRBV19 with TRBJ2-2, with a weak D call TRBD1 (7 bases). Germline lookup yields CDR1 LNHDA and CDR2 SQIVND (reference sequence). The V gene lost 9 bases and the J gene lost 4 bases, with 15 bases spanning the gap. The CDR3 is 14 residues long. CDR3: CASTPQGGTGELFF. CDR3 DNA: TGTGCCAGCACTCCTCAGGGGGGCACCGGGGAGCTGTTTTTT.

The chain is built from TRBV6-6 and TRBJ1-1, with a weak D call TRBD1 (5 bases). Trimming removed 8 bases at V and 3 bases at J, with 10 bases between. This CDR3 is built from 12 residues. Germline-derived CDR1 and CDR2 are MNHNY and SVGAGI (reference sequence). The CDR3 DNA reads as TGTGCCAGCCGTATAGGGGACACTGAAGCTTTCTTT. It is translated as CASRIGDTEAFF.

J is TRBJ2-7 and V is TRBV28; TRBD2 matches 8 bases. CDR1 and CDR2 (germline): MDHEN, SYDVKM. The CDR3 sequence is 15 residues long. J lost 6 bases, V lost 4 bases, and 11 bases had no gene match. CDR3 DNA sequence: TGTGCCAGCAGTTCCCCAGGGTCGGGAGGGTTCGAGCAGTACTTC. Protein sequence: CASSSPGSGGFEQYF. Drawing the rest from reference TRBV28 and TRBJ2-7, the complete variable domain is DVKVTQSSRYLVKRTGEKVFLECVQDMDHENMFWYRQDPGLGLRLIYFSYDVKMKEKGDIPEGYSVSREKKERFSLILESASTNQTSMYLCASSSPGSGGFEQYFGPGTRLTVT.

This chain links TRBV28 with TRBJ2-5; D remains ambiguous. This CDR3 region has 12 residues. CDR1 is MDHEN and CDR2 is SYDVKM in the germline V gene. Trimming left V 3 bases short and J 4 bases short, with 6 bases between. The DNA of the CDR3 is TGTGCCAGCAGTTTGTCTAGAGAGACCCAGTACTTC. This gives the protein CASSLSRETQYF.